This T cell receptor beta chain is drawn from a study of response to subunit inactivated influenza vaccine. Study-level points and caveats: The study's authors posited that every seasonal influenza vaccination enlists few new T cells.

Trimming left V 5 bases short and J 4 bases short, with 11 bases between. Germline loops: CDR1 DFQATT, CDR2 SNEGSKA (reference sequence). This CDR3 has 12 residues. This clonotype was observed at least ten times. No antigen is known for it. TCRdb used MiXCR to reprocess the RT-PCR reads, holding one entry per CDR3 protein. Of 400,000 to 650,000 distinct CDR3 sequences in the sample, 7.2% were seen once. Sequences were derived from PBMCs from blood, sampled roughly 24 months after vaccination. This sequence was found in a man between 50 and 75 years old who received an inactivated influenza vaccine. The rearrangement uses TRBV20-1 and TRBJ1-1; TRBD1 might be the D (6 bases). CDR3 coding DNA: TGCAGTGCTTTTAAACAGGGCACTGAAGCTTTCTTT. It translates to CSAFKQGTEAFF.